The clone carrying this T cell receptor beta chain was found many times. Antigen: not known. Trimming pared 3 bases from V and 4 bases from J, leaving 12 bases between. This CDR3 has 15 residues. Germline V gene data show CDR1 as MNHEY and CDR2 as SMNVEV (reference sequence). The sample belongs to a study of CD8 T cells in ankylosing spondylitis. Study-level results: Matched ankylosing spondylitis synovial fluid reportedly contained a significantly enriched population of disease-linked clones. Blood from ankylosing spondylitis patients appeared to carry a characteristic eight-variant TCR beta motif. Reactive arthritis synovial fluid and blood were previously reported to contain some motif variants. Relatively rare in peripheral blood, disease-linked clones were also CD8+.

With molecular barcodes, quantitative 5'-RACE was used to make the TCR beta libraries. One entry per CDR3 protein results from TCRdb running MiXCR on the 5' RACE reads. The sample has about 210,000 distinct CDR3 sequences, around 7.9% seen once. The genes are TRBV27 and TRBJ2-2; perhaps D is TRBD1 or TRBD2 (7 bases each). The receptor comes from a male donor with ankylosing spondylitis. Sequencing input: blood, either unsorted or a sorted T cell fraction (not recorded which). CDR3 sequence reads: CASSLGGGFTGELFF. CDR3 DNA: TGTGCCAGCAGTTTGGGAGGGGGCTTCACCGGGGAGCTGTTTTTT.